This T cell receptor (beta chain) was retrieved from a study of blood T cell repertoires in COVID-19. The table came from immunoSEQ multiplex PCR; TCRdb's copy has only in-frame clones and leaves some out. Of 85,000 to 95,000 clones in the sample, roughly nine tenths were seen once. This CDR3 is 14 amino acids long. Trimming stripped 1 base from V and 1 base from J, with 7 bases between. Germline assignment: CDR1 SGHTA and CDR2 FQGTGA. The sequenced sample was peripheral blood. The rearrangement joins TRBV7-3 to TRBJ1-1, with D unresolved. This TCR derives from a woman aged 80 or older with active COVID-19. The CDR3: CASSLRAGNTEAFF. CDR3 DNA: TGTGCCAGCAGCTTAAGGGCAGGGAACACTGAAGCTTTCTTT.